The T cell receptor (beta chain) described here comes from a study of cytomegalovirus exposure and HLA in healthy donors. Study-wide results and caveats: In vitro confirmation showed a few CMV-associated chains to be CMV antigen specific. In an earlier analysis, in under 700 donors, most V segments appeared productive either ~90% or ~30% of the time. As a later analysis revealed, most CMV-associated TCR beta chains appeared HLA-restricted.

Researchers ran the PCR with 60 Vbeta and 13 Jbeta primers. Data came from immunoSEQ multiplex PCR; TCRdb stores just in-frame clones and leaves some out. The table has about 140,000 clones, 55% to 80% seen once. A word on this clone: Its antigen remains unidentified.

There are 15 residues in the CDR3. V trimming: 2 bases; J trimming: 6 bases; junction bases outside the gene matches: 9. Germline lookup yields CDR1 ENHRY and CDR2 SYGVKD. This chain uses TRBV10-3 with TRBJ2-5; the match to TRBD1 covers 7 bases. The sample consisted of PBMCs. The origin of this receptor is a human donor in good health. The CDR3 region is CAISERTGVIKTQYF. CDR3 coding DNA: TGTGCCATCAGTGAGCGCACAGGGGTGATAAAGACCCAGTACTTC.